Each of the 31 T cell receptor beta chains below was sequenced from the same sample in a study of cytomegalovirus exposure and HLA in healthy donors. The PCR used 60 Vbeta and 13 Jbeta primers. Produced via immunoSEQ multiplex PCR; TCRdb's table is partial and in-frame only. The table records about 140,000 clones, approximately 82% of them present only once. Sequenced: PBMCs. The receptors originated from a man aged 25-45 years in good health and CMV-seropositive.

The J gene is TRBJ1-2, the V gene TRBV14; D remains ambiguous. V gave up 2 bases and J gave up 4 bases, with 17 bases separating them. The germline V gene encodes CDR1 SGHDN and CDR2 FVKESK. The CDR3 sequence is 16 residues long. DNA for the CDR3: TGTGCCAGCAGCCAAACCAACACTATCATCCCCTATGGCTACACCTTC. Encoded protein: CASSQTNTIIPYGYTF.

Remarks on this clone: An end of the junction does not agree with germline; a read error may underlie this. The chain is built from TRBV27 and TRBJ2-1; 15 positions agree with TRBD2. This CDR3 is 13 amino acids long. Looked up from germline, CDR1 is MNHEY and CDR2 is SMNVEV (reference sequence). In nucleotides, the CDR3 is TGTGCCAGCAGCCAATGGACTAGCGGGAGGGCGGTCTTC. Protein: CASSQWTSGRAVF.

A remark on this clone: The identical CDR3 is also encoded by other nucleotide sequences in the sample. The J gene is TRBJ2-5, the V gene TRBV5-1, with D perhaps TRBD1 (5 bases). The CDR3 is made up of 14 amino acids. The ends were cut back, 0 bases at V and 2 bases at J, with 8 bases in the middle. CDR1 and CDR2 from the germline V gene are SGHRS and YFSETQ. DNA for the CDR3: TGCGCCAGCAGCTTGGGACAGACTCAAGAGACCCAGTACTTC. Translation: CASSLGQTQETQYF.

This chain links TRBV10-1 with TRBJ2-7; 10 bases agree with TRBD1. Trimming removed 6 bases from V and 3 bases from J; junction bases left unmatched: 23. Germline CDR1 reads WNHNN; CDR2 reads SYGVQD (reference sequence). The CDR3 consists of 20 residues. The chain's CDR3 is CASRMNVPGTGEVGSYEQYF. CDR3 DNA sequence: TGCGCCAGCAGAATGAACGTACCCGGGACAGGGGAAGTAGGCAGCTACGAGCAGTACTTC.

The V call is TRBV16, the J call TRBJ2-4, with no clear D. Germline CDR1 and CDR2: KGHSY and FQNENV. V was shortened by 0 bases and J by 0 bases, with 6 bases between the two germline ends. The CDR3 loop spans 15 amino acids. For the CDR3, the DNA is TGTGCCAGCAGCCAATCGGCGGTAGCCAAAAACATTCAGTACTTC. It codes for CASSQSAVAKNIQYF.

The gene calls are TRBV2 and TRBJ2-5, with TRBD2 as a possible D gene (6 bases). Germline CDR1 is SNHLY and CDR2 is FYNNEI. The CDR3 contains 14 residues. Trimming left V 5 bases short and J 1 base short, with 11 bases between. The CDR3 here is CASSLRDFQETQYF. In DNA form, the CDR3 reads TGTGCCAGCAGTTTAAGGGACTTCCAAGAGACCCAGTACTTC.

The gene calls are TRBV27 and TRBJ1-1; D is perhaps TRBD1 (5 bases). The CDR3 is made up of 16 amino acids. Trimming stripped 4 bases from V and 1 base from J, with 16 bases between. Germline lookup yields CDR1 MNHEY and CDR2 SMNVEV (reference sequence). The CDR3 nucleotides read TGTGCCAGCAGTTCCGGGGGTAAGGGGCCGAACACTGAAGCTTTCTTT. As protein: CASSSGGKGPNTEAFF.

The chain recombines TRBV6-5 with TRBJ1-2, with TRBD1 identical over 8 bases. Trimming at V came to 6 bases and at J to 4 bases, leaving 7 bases not matched to a gene. Germline CDR1 MNHEY, CDR2 SVGAGI. This CDR3 has 14 amino acids. CDR3 region: CASRRQGTGYGYTF. DNA for the CDR3: TGTGCCAGCAGGCGACAGGGGACGGGCTATGGCTACACCTTC.

This clone occurred a few times. J is TRBJ2-1 and V is TRBV4-2, with 8 bases fitting TRBD2. J was trimmed by 10 bases and V by 3 bases; bases with no gene match: 14. CDR3 length equals 16 residues. Germline-derived CDR1 and CDR2 are LGHNA and YNFKEQ. The CDR3 loop is CASSQAAAGGLKEQFF. The CDR3 bases are TGTGCCAGCAGCCAGGCCGCGGCGGGGGGTCTTAAGGAGCAGTTCTTC.

The chain couples TRBV19 to TRBJ1-4, with D perhaps matching TRBD1 (5 bases). Germline loops: CDR1 LNHDA, CDR2 SQIVND (reference sequence). The CDR3 covers 16 residues. Trimming removed 3 bases at V and 12 bases at J, with 23 bases between. The CDR3 loop is CASSMTAGSKLWELFF. The CDR3 coding sequence is TGTGCCAGTAGTATGACAGCCGGGAGTAAATTATGGGAACTGTTTTTT.

The chain uses TRBV7-6 and TRBJ2-5, with 7 bases fitting TRBD2. The V gene end was trimmed by 1 base and the J gene end by 3 bases; junction bases not matched to a gene: 11. CDR3 size: 17 residues. The germline gives CDR1 SGHVS, CDR2 FNYEAQ. CDR3 sequence reads: CASSLELFFAGEETQYF. CDR3 coding DNA: TGTGCCAGCAGCTTAGAGCTTTTTTTTGCGGGGGAAGAGACCCAGTACTTC.

This chain links TRBV5-1 with TRBJ1-3, with a possible D match to TRBD1 (6 bases). CDR1 and CDR2 from the germline V gene are SGHRS and YFSETQ. With 5 bases removed from V and 0 bases from J, the gap between germline ends came to 9 bases. This CDR3 is built from 14 residues. CDR3 residues: CASRDSPSGNTIYF. CDR3 DNA sequence: TGCGCCAGCAGGGACAGTCCCTCTGGAAACACCATATATTTT.

V and J are TRBV5-8 and TRBJ1-4; 10 positions agree with TRBD1. The V gene end was trimmed by 3 bases and the J gene end by 7 bases; junction bases not matched to a gene: 6. The germline gives CDR1 SGHTS, CDR2 YDEGEE. This CDR3 contains 15 residues. This CDR3 reads CASSWGQGIGEKLFF. In DNA, the CDR3 is TGTGCCAGCAGCTGGGGACAGGGGATCGGTGAAAAACTGTTTTTT. The full variable domain, in which reference TRBV5-8 and TRBJ1-4 provide the parts outside the CDR3, is EAGVTQSPTHLIKTRGQQATLRCSPISGHTSVYWYQQALGLGLQFLLWYDEGEERNRGNFPPRFSGRQFPNYSSELNVNALELEDSALYLCASSWGQGIGEKLFFGSGTQLSVL.

The chain recombines TRBV10-3 with TRBJ2-7, with 8 bases matching TRBD2. J lost 4 bases, V lost 10 bases, and 9 bases had no gene match. There are 13 residues in the CDR3. The germline V gene has CDR1 ENHRY and CDR2 SYGVKD. CDR3 DNA: TGTGCCACAACGACTAGCGTCACTTACGAGCAGTACTTC. It codes for CATTTSVTYEQYF.

In this sample, this clone turned up a few times. This chain connects TRBV6-5 to TRBJ2-1, with D tentatively TRBD2 (5 bases). The CDR3 contains 15 residues. The V and J ends lost 6 bases and 0 bases respectively, with 12 bases between them. Germline V lookup: CDR1 MNHEY, CDR2 SVGAGI. In DNA form, the CDR3 reads TGTGCCAGCAGCCGCACAGCGGACTCCTACAATGAGCAGTTCTTC. Its protein product is CASSRTADSYNEQFF.

The chain joins TRBV5-1 to TRBJ2-1, with 12 positions matching TRBD2. The germline gives CDR1 SGHRS, CDR2 YFSETQ. This CDR3 region has 17 residues. Unmatched junction bases numbered 8, after V lost 1 base and J lost 6 bases. The CDR3, as DNA: TGCGCCAGCAGCTTGTTACCTAGCGGGGGGGCAACCAATGAGCAGTTCTTC. Translation: CASSLLPSGGATNEQFF. The variable domain in full, with the rest retrieved from reference TRBV5-1 and TRBJ2-1, is KAGVTQTPRYLIKTRGQQVTLSCSPISGHRSVSWYQQTPGQGLQFLFEYFSETQRNKGNFPGRFSGRQFSNSRSEMNVSTLELGDSALYLCASSLLPSGGATNEQFFGPGTRLTVL.

The chain's CDR3 is CASVRGLNGNTIYF. As DNA, the CDR3 is TGTGCCAGTGTTAGGGGGTTGAACGGAAACACCATATATTTT. The chain joins TRBV28 to TRBJ1-3; D possibly corresponds to TRBD1 (6 bases). The V and J ends lost 9 bases and 4 bases respectively, with 16 bases between them. CDR3 size: 14 residues. Germline V gives CDR1 MDHEN, CDR2 SYDVKM. The variable domain in full, completed from reference TRBV28 and TRBJ1-3, reads DVKVTQSSRYLVKRTGEKVFLECVQDMDHENMFWYRQDPGLGLRLIYFSYDVKMKEKGDIPEGYSVSREKKERFSLILESASTNQTSMYLCASVRGLNGNTIYFGEGSWLTVV.

This chain uses TRBV27 with TRBJ2-7, with TRBD2 matching over 7 bases. Unmatched junction bases numbered 7, after V lost 0 bases and J lost 5 bases. The CDR3 runs 15 residues. Germline lookup yields CDR1 MNHEY and CDR2 SMNVEV (reference sequence). CDR3 nucleotide sequence: TGTGCCAGCAGTTTATCGAAAGGACGGGGGGACGAGCAGTACTTC. This encodes CASSLSKGRGDEQYF.

The chain has TRBV7-7 and TRBJ1-3, with no clear D. In germline, CDR1 is SSHAT, CDR2 FNYEAQ (reference sequence). V shed 5 bases and J shed 0 bases, with 14 bases lying between them. CDR3 length: 16 amino acids. CDR3 DNA sequence: TGTGCCAGCAGCGCCGACTCCCGGAGCTCTGGAAACACCATATATTTT. Translated, it gives CASSADSRSSGNTIYF.

There are a few counts of this clone. This sequence joins TRBV5-1 and TRBJ1-2; possibly TRBD1 for D (6 bases). This CDR3 has 13 residues. Germline CDR1 SGHRS, CDR2 YFSETQ. V lost 0 bases, J lost 11 bases, and 14 bases lay in between. The CDR3: CASSLGQGLDYTF. In DNA, the CDR3 is TGCGCCAGCAGCTTGGGGCAGGGGTTGGATTACACCTTC.

This chain links TRBV28 with TRBJ1-5, with a tentative D call TRBD1 (6 bases). Germline values: CDR1 MDHEN, CDR2 SYDVKM. The CDR3 is 15 amino acids. The ends were cut back, 7 bases at V and 1 base at J, with 14 bases in the middle. The CDR3 here is CASTLIQGSNQPQHF. In DNA form, the CDR3 reads TGTGCCAGCACCCTTATCCAGGGGAGCAATCAGCCCCAGCATTTT.

The gene calls are TRBV27 and TRBJ1-2, with a possible D match to TRBD1 (6 bases). The V end lost 4 bases, the J end lost 8 bases, and 20 bases lay between the germline ends. The CDR3 runs 15 residues. Germline lookup yields CDR1 MNHEY and CDR2 SMNVEV (reference sequence). CDR3 amino acids: CASSWFGGASGGYTF. In DNA, the CDR3 is TGTGCCAGCAGTTGGTTTGGGGGGGCCTCGGGCGGCTACACCTTC.

V usage is TRBV18 and J usage is TRBJ1-2, with D hard to call. Germline assignment: CDR1 KGHSH and CDR2 LQKENI. CDR3 size: 14 residues. The V end was cut by 3 bases, the J end by 0 bases, with 8 bases between. The DNA for the CDR3 is TGTGCCAGCTCACCCCCTCGCGCTAACTATGGCTACACCTTC. Amino acids: CASSPPRANYGYTF.

The chain combines TRBV9 with TRBJ1-1, with D unclear. Germline CDR1 SGDLS, CDR2 YYNGEE. The CDR3 contains 14 residues. Trimming removed 6 bases from V and 1 base from J, with 13 bases in between. CDR3 sequence (DNA): TGTGCCAGCACCGAAGGAGGAGGGAACACTGAAGCTTTCTTT. This sequence encodes CASTEGGGNTEAFF. Filled out from reference TRBV9 and TRBJ1-1, the complete variable domain reads DSGVTQTPKHLITATGQRVTLRCSPRSGDLSVYWYQQSLDQGLQFLIQYYNGEERAKGNILERFSAQQFPDLHSELNLSSLELGDSALYFCASTEGGGNTEAFFGQGTRLTVV.

The genes are TRBV13 and TRBJ2-5; 13 nucleotides match TRBD2. The CDR3 spans 14 residues. Germline V lookup: CDR1 PRHDT, CDR2 FYEKMQ (reference sequence). V was clipped by 5 bases and J by 13 bases; unmatched bases: 10. CDR3 region: CASSQGLAGVPAYF. The CDR3, as DNA: TGTGCCAGCAGCCAAGGACTAGCGGGGGTTCCCGCGTACTTC.

The rearrangement joins TRBV15 to TRBJ2-6, with a tentative D call TRBD2 (7 bases). In germline, CDR1 is LNHNV, CDR2 YYDKDF (reference sequence). The V and J ends lost 2 bases and 1 base respectively, with 18 bases between them. The CDR3 consists of 19 residues. CDR3 nucleotide sequence: TGTGCCACCAGCAGAACGAAGGGGGGAGGGGGGTCTGGGGCCAACGTCCTGACTTTC. It yields the protein CATSRTKGGGGSGANVLTF.

The chain combines TRBV25-1 with TRBJ1-2, with a possible D match to TRBD1 (6 bases). The CDR3 has 12 residues. Germline values: CDR1 MGHDK, CDR2 SYGVNS. The ends were cut back, 6 bases at V and 3 bases at J, with 8 bases in the middle. The CDR3 coding sequence is TGTGCCAGCAGACAGGGCGACTATGGCTACACCTTC. Its protein is CASRQGDYGYTF.

The chain uses TRBV18 and TRBJ2-7, with D possibly TRBD1 on 7 matching bases. The length of the CDR3 is 15 residues. V was trimmed by 4 bases and J by 1 base, leaving 14 bases between them. Looked up from germline, CDR1 is KGHSH and CDR2 is LQKENI. The CDR3 DNA is TGTGCCAGCTCACAGGAGGAGGGGGCTTCCTACGAGCAGTACTTC. Translating it yields CASSQEEGASYEQYF.

The chain has TRBV4-2 and TRBJ1-3; unclear D gene. The germline V gene encodes CDR1 LGHNA and CDR2 YNFKEQ. With 8 bases removed from V and 4 bases from J, the gap between germline ends came to 12 bases. The length of the CDR3 is 13 residues. The CDR3 DNA follows: TGTGCCAGCGGTGGGCCGGGAGGAAACACCATATATTTT. It yields the protein CASGGPGGNTIYF.

This clone was picked up one time. This chain uses TRBV6-5 with TRBJ1-5, with 10 bases identical to TRBD1. The trim removed 5 bases at V and 6 bases at J, leaving 7 bases unmatched. In germline, CDR1 is MNHEY, CDR2 SVGAGI. This CDR3 region has 15 residues. The CDR3 is CASSGDRGRGQPQHF. The CDR3 coding sequence is TGTGCCAGCAGTGGGGACAGGGGTAGGGGTCAGCCCCAGCATTTT.

The chain carries TRBV2 and TRBJ2-3, with 7 bases identical to TRBD2. Germline loops: CDR1 SNHLY, CDR2 FYNNEI. After removal of 7 bases from V and 12 bases from J, the junction contained 10 bases not matched to a gene. The CDR3 runs to 12 residues. The CDR3, as DNA: TGTGCCAGCACCCCCGGGGGGAAAGCTCAGTATTTT. This encodes CASTPGGKAQYF.